This T cell receptor (beta chain) came from a study of shared clonotypes between healthy human individuals. Turning to this clone: The antigen is not known.

It was into CD45RA+ naive and CD45RA-negative memory subsets that the CD4+ cells were split. General observations from the study: Generation probabilities were higher for clonotypes shared across all four sorted-subset donors than for unshared ones. Sampling used blood alone; tissue repertoires probably differ.

CDR3 length: 14 residues. Trimming cost V 9 bases and J 4 bases, with 17 bases left between them. Germline CDR1 SGHTS, CDR2 YDEGEE. Clones were read by immunoSEQ multiplex PCR, and TCRdb kept only the in-frame ones, dropping some. Of about 2.3 million clones in the sample, less than 95% were seen once. The sequence was obtained from a man between 18 and 35 years old in good health. Some clones in this sample may be carry-over from other donors' samples. Source material: naive CD4+ T cells from PBMCs. Subset: CD45RA+ positively selected. The chain links TRBV5-8 to TRBJ1-5; possible D gene TRBD1, 5 bases. The CDR3 spells CATTLNEGNQPQHF. The CDR3 DNA is TGTGCCACCACCCTTAACGAGGGGAATCAGCCCCAGCATTTT.